The T cell receptor (beta chain) described here comes from a study of blood T cell repertoires in COVID-19 (dated by TCRdb to the early 2020s). Describing the broader study: Collaborator samples came from the United States, Italy and Spain and covered acute and convalescent phases of COVID-19. The prospective study material was composed of cDNA or gDNA derived from T cells, B-cell-depleted T cells, or PBMCs. The dataset comprised deeply sampled blood TCRbeta repertoires from subjects exposed to, actively infected with, or recovered from COVID-19. The repertoires were released in a freely available public database intended as a resource for research on the immune response to SARS-CoV-2. Samples came from the ongoing ImmuneRACE study (first 160 participants) plus 1,254 subjects from 6 global collaborators. Sample metadata almost always included a de-identified subject ID, COVID-19 status, age in years and sex. Where available, HLA class I and class II types were taken from metadata supplied by the sample provider and were not determined by assay-based typing. Results and caveats for the whole study, not just this receptor: The quantity of clinical and demographic metadata differed by source and by participant and was supplied without curation.

As to this clone: No cognate antigen has been identified for it. No base quality information exists; no much larger clone differs at one position.

Each collaborating institution followed its own protocols to collect whole blood in K2EDTA tubes. Collaborator samples were shipped for TCRbeta analysis as frozen whole blood, isolated PBMCs, or DNA extracted from either sample type. After removal of 6 bases from V and 1 base from J, the junction retains 10 bases not matched to a gene. CDR1 LNHDA and CDR2 SQIVND were looked up in the germline V gene (reference sequence). From the cysteine through the phenylalanine, the CDR3 covers 16 amino acids. The sequence is cut down to CDR3 DNA, 48 bases in frame from base 1. TCRbeta CDR3 regions were amplified from genomic DNA by means of the immunoSEQ Assay, a bias-controlled multiplex PCR. For the original study's pipeline: Within the assay, amplification of reference gene primers was used to estimate how many nucleated cells each sample contained. To quantify the absolute abundance of each unique TCRbeta CDR3 rearrangement, sequence reads were collapsed and filtered. For each sample, productive Simpson clonality was calculated as the square root of Simpson's diversity index over productive rearrangements. Entries here come from immuneACCESS through TCRdb and include only in-frame sequences with V and J called. Some clones fail to appear in such tables; in the studies checked, an unresolved V gene covers under half of the shortfall, and the cause of the remainder is unknown. The DNA gave D and trimming, while V, J and clone size come from that table. Within this sample are about 120,000 clones, with 80% of them counted one time only. 16% of the sample goes to the ten largest clones.

Sample: peripheral blood. The rearrangement joined TRBV19 to TRBJ2-3, and 7 junctional nucleotides match TRBD1. The TCR originated in a man aged 55-75 years with active or convalescent COVID-19. The CDR3 protein is CASRRIGQGGTDTQYF. The nucleotide sequence is given as TGTGCCAGTAGGAGGATTGGGCAGGGGGGCACAGATACGCAGTATTTT.